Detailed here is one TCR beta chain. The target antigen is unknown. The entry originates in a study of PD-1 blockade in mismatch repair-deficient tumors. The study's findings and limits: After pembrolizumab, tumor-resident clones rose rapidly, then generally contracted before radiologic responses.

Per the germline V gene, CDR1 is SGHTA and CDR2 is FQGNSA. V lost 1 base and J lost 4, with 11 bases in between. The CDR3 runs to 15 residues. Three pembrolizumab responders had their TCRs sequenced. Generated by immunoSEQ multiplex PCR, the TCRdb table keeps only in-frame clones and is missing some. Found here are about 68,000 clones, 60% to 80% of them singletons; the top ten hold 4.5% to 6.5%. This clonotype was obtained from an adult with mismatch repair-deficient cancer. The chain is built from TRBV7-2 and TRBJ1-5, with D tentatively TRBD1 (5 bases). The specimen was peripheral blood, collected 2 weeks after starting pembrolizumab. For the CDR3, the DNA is TGTGCCAGCAGCTTAGGTGTGGGACGGAATCAGCCCCAGCATTTT. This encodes CASSLGVGRNQPQHF.